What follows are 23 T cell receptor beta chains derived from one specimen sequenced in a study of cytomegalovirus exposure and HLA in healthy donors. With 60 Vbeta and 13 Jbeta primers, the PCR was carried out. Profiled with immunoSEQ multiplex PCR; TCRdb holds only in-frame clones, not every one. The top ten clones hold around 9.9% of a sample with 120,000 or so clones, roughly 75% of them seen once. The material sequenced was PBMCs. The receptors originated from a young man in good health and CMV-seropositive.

The CDR3 DNA follows: TGTGCCAGCAGCTTAGACCCGGGTTTCTCCTACGAGCAGTACTTC. Translation: CASSLDPGFSYEQYF. The chain joins TRBV11-2 to TRBJ2-7; unclear D gene. The germline V and J ends were trimmed by 0 bases and 0 bases, with 9 bases remaining between them. The CDR3 runs 15 residues. The V gene's germline CDR1 is SGHAT and CDR2 FQNNGV.

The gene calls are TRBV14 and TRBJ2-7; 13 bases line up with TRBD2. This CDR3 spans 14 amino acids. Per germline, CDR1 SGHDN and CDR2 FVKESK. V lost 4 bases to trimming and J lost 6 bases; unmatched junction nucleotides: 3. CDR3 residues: CASSLLAGGVEQYF. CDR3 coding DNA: TGTGCCAGCAGCCTACTAGCGGGAGGGGTCGAGCAGTACTTC.

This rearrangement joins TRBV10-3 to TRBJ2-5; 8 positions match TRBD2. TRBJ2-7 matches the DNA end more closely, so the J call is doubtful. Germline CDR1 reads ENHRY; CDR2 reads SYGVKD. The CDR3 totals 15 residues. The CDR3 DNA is TGTGCCATCAGTGAGTTAGCGGGGCCCTCCTACGAGCAGTACTTC. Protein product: CAISELAGPSYEQYF.

The CDR3 nucleotides are TGTGCCAGCAGTTCCTACGGACTAGCTGACAACAATGAGCAGTTCTTC. It encodes CASSSYGLADNNEQFF. The chain combines TRBV27 with TRBJ2-1; 8 nucleotides line up with TRBD2. CDR1 is MNHEY and CDR2 is SMNVEV in the germline V gene (reference sequence). The CDR3 is made up of 16 amino acids. The V segment lost 4 bases and the J segment 5 bases; nucleotides outside the gene matches: 10.

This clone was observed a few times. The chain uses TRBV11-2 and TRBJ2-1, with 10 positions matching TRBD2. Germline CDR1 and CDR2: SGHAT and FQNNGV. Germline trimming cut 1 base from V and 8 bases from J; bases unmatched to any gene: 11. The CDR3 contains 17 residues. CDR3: CASSLGVASGSGDEQFF. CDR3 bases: TGTGCCAGCAGCTTAGGGGTAGCTAGCGGGAGCGGAGATGAGCAGTTCTTC.

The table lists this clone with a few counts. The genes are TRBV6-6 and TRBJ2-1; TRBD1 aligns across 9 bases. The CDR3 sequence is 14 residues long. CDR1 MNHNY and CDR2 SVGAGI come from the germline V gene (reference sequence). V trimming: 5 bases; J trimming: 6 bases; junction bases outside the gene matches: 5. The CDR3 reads CASSQKTGGNEQFF. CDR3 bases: TGTGCCAGCAGTCAAAAGACAGGGGGCAATGAGCAGTTCTTC.

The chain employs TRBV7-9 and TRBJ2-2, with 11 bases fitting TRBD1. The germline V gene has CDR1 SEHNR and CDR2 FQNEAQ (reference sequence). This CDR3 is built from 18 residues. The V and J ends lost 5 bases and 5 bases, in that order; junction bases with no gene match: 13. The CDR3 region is CASSDLTGQGARTGELFF. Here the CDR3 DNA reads TGTGCCAGCAGCGACCTAACTGGACAGGGGGCGAGGACCGGGGAGCTGTTTTTT.

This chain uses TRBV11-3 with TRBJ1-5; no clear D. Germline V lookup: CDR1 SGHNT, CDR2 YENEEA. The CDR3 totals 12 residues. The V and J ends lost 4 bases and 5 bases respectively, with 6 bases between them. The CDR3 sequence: CASSSADQPQHF. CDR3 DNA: TGTGCCAGCAGCTCCGCGGATCAGCCCCAGCATTTT.

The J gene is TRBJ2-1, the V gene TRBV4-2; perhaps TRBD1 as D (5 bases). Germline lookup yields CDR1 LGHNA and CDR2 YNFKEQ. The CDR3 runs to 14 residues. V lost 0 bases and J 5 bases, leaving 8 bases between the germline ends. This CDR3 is CASSQDVGDNEQFF. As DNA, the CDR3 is TGTGCCAGCAGCCAAGATGTAGGGGACAATGAGCAGTTCTTC.

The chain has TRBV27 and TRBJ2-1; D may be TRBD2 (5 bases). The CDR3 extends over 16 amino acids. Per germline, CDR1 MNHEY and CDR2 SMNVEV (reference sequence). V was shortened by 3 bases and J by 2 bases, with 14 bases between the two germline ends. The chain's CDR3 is CASSLYGLGTYNEQFF. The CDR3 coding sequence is TGTGCCAGCAGTTTGTACGGACTGGGTACCTACAATGAGCAGTTCTTC.

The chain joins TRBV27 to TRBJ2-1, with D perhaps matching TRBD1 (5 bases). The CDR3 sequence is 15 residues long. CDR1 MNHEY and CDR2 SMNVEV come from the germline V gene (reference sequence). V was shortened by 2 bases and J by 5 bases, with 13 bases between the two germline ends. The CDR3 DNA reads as TGTGCCAGCAGTTTAAGCTCGGCCAGGGACAATGAGCAGTTCTTC. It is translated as CASSLSSARDNEQFF.

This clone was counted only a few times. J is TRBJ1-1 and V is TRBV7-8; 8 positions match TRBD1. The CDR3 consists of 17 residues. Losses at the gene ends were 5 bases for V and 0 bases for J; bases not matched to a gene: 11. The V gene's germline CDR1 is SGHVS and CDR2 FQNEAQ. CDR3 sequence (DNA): TGTGCCAGCAGCCCAGACAGGGGCCTCCTCCTGAACACTGAAGCTTTCTTT. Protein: CASSPDRGLLLNTEAFF.

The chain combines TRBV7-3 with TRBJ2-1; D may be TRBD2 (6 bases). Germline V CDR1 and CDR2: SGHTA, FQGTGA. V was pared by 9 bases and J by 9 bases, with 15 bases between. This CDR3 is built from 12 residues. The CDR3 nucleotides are TGTGCCAGAAAACCTCCGGGGGTTGAGCAGTTCTTC. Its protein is CARKPPGVEQFF.

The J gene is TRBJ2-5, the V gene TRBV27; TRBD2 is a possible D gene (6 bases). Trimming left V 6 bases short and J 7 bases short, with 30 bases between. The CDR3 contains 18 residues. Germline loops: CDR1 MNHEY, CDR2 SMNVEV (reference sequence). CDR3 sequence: CASRDGGLSYGEDVTQYF. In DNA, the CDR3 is TGTGCCAGCAGGGATGGAGGGCTTTCGTATGGAGAAGATGTGACCCAGTACTTC.

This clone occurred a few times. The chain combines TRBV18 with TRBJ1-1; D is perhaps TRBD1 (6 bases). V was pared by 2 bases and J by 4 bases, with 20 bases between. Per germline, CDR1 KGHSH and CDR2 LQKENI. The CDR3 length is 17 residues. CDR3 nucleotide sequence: TGTGCCAGCTCACCAGGGGGGGCGAGTCATTGGAGCACTGAAGCTTTCTTT. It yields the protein CASSPGGASHWSTEAFF.

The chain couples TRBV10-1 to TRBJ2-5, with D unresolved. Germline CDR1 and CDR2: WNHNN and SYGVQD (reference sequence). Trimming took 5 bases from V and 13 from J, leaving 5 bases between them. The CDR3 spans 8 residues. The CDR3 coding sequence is TGCGCCAGCAGTTTGCGGTACTTC. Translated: CASSLRYF.

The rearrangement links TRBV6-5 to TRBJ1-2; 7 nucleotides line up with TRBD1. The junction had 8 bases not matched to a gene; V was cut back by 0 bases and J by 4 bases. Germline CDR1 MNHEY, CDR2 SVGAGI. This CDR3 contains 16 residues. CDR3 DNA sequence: TGTGCCAGCAGTTACTCGAACAGACAGGGACTCTATGGCTACACCTTC. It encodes CASSYSNRQGLYGYTF.

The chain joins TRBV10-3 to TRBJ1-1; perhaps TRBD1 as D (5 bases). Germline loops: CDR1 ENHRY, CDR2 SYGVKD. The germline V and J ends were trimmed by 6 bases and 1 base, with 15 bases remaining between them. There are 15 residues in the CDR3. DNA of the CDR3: TGTGCCATCAGCTTAGACAGAAAAACGAACACTGAAGCTTTCTTT. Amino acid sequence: CAISLDRKTNTEAFF.

The CDR3: CASLYGRESTDTQYF. CDR3 nucleotides: TGTGCCAGCCTATACGGGCGGGAGAGCACAGATACGCAGTATTTT. This chain uses TRBV6-1 with TRBJ2-3; the match to TRBD2 covers 7 bases. V was pared by 8 bases and J by 0 bases, with 8 bases of the junction left unmatched. CDR1 and CDR2 from the germline V gene are MNHNS and SASEGT. The CDR3 covers 15 residues.

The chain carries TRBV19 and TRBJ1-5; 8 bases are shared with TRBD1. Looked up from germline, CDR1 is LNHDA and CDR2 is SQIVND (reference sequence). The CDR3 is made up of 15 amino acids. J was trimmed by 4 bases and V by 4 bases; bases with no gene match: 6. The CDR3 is CASSTSGGANQPQHF. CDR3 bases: TGTGCCAGTAGTACCTCAGGGGGCGCAAATCAGCCCCAGCATTTT.

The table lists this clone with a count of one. CDR3 DNA: TGTGCCAGTAAGAGCGGGAGCTCCTACGAGCAGTACTTC. Translation: CASKSGSSYEQYF. The rearrangement uses TRBV19 and TRBJ2-7; 8 nucleotides align to TRBD2. The CDR3 loop spans 13 amino acids. Trimming cost V 7 bases and J 0 bases; bases outside gene matches: 2. Per germline, CDR1 LNHDA and CDR2 SQIVND (reference sequence).

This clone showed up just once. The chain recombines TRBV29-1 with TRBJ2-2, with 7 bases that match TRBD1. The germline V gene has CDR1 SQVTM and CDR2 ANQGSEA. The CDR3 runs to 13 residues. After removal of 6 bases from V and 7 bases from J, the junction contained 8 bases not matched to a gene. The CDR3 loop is CSVGQGVNGELFF. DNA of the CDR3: TGCAGCGTGGGGCAGGGGGTAAACGGGGAGCTGTTTTTT.

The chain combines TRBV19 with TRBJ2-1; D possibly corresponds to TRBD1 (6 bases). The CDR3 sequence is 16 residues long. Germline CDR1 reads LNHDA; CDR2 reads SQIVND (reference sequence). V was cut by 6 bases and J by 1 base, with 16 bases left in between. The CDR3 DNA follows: TGTGCCAGTAGGAACCCGGACAGAGGGTCCTACAATGAGCAGTTCTTC. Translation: CASRNPDRGSYNEQFF.